A selection of T cell receptor beta chains follows, all from one sample in a study of cytomegalovirus exposure and HLA in healthy donors. Produced via immunoSEQ multiplex PCR; TCRdb's table is partial and in-frame only. The sample lists about 200,000 clones, around 79% occurring once. Sequenced: PBMCs. The receptors shown here come from a woman aged 25 to 45 in good health and CMV-seropositive. Both conserved end residues are part of each CDR3. The D gene is left open where the match is weak. Rows give clone size only sometimes, using once, few, many, or a class for an expanded clone.

V gene: TRBV10-3; J gene: TRBJ2-4; D gene: .; clone size: once; CDR3 DNA: TGTGCCATCAGTGAGTCGGAACAGCCCGGAGCCAAAAACATTCAGTACTTC; CDR3 protein: CAISESEQPGAKNIQYF
V gene: TRBV6-1; J gene: TRBJ1-1; D gene: .; clone size: .; CDR3 DNA: TGTGCCAGCAGTCCGAGGGAATCAATCAACACTGAAGCTTTCTTT; CDR3 protein: CASSPRESINTEAFF
V gene: TRBV7-6; J gene: TRBJ1-2; D gene: TRBD1; clone size: .; CDR3 DNA: TGTGCCAGCAGCCCGAGGGGCAGGGGGATCTATGGCTACACCTTC; CDR3 protein: CASSPRGRGIYGYTF
V gene: TRBV19; J gene: TRBJ2-1; D gene: TRBD2; clone size: .; CDR3 DNA: TGTGCCAGTAGTATAAGGGTCGCTAGCGGGAGAGATGAGCAGTTCTTC; CDR3 protein: CASSIRVASGRDEQFF
V gene: TRBV29-1; J gene: TRBJ1-1; D gene: .; clone size: .; CDR3 DNA: TGCAGCGTTGAGGGCAGGGTGAACACTGAAGCTTTCTTT; CDR3 protein: CSVEGRVNTEAFF
V gene: TRBV4-3; J gene: TRBJ1-6; D gene: .; clone size: .; CDR3 DNA: TGCGCCAGCAGCCAAGATCCCGGGGTCCAGGCTGATTCACCCCTCCACTTT; CDR3 protein: CASSQDPGVQADSPLHF
V gene: TRBV5-1; J gene: TRBJ1-2; D gene: .; clone size: .; CDR3 DNA: TGCGCCAGCAGCTTGGGACACTTCTATGGCTACACCTTC; CDR3 protein: CASSLGHFYGYTF
V gene: TRBV5-1; J gene: TRBJ2-1; D gene: .; clone size: .; CDR3 DNA: TGCGCCAGCAGCTTCGGCGGGATCTACAATGAGCAGTTCTTC; CDR3 protein: CASSFGGIYNEQFF
V gene: TRBV4-1; J gene: TRBJ1-4; D gene: .; clone size: .; CDR3 DNA: TGCGCCAGCAGCCAAGGCGTCGGTCGCGAAAAACTGTTTTTT; CDR3 protein: CASSQGVGREKLFF
V gene: TRBV19; J gene: TRBJ2-5; D gene: TRBD1; clone size: .; CDR3 DNA: TGTGCCAGTAGTGGGACAGGGGAAGAGACCCAGTACTTC; CDR3 protein: CASSGTGEETQYF
V gene: TRBV4-2; J gene: TRBJ2-1; D gene: TRBD2; clone size: few; CDR3 DNA: TGTGCCAGCAGCCCCTGGACTAGCGGGGGAAAGAATGAGCAGTTCTTC; CDR3 protein: CASSPWTSGGKNEQFF
V gene: TRBV29-1; J gene: TRBJ1-4; D gene: .; clone size: .; CDR3 DNA: TGCAGCGGTGCTGGGGGCTCCGATGAAAAACTGTTTTTT; CDR3 protein: CSGAGGSDEKLFF